The 13 T cell receptor beta chains listed next were all sequenced from one sample in a study of T cell responses to AZD1222 COVID-19 vaccine. Assay: immunoSEQ multiplex PCR; the TCRdb copy retains only in-frame clones and omits some. Among approximately 150,000 clones listed, about 90% were seen once. Sequenced here: peripheral blood, sampled on day 0 of AZD1222 vaccination. The origin of the receptors is an adult in good health.

The chain carries TRBV29-1 and TRBJ1-4; no reliable D call. V lost 4 bases, J lost 1 base, and 7 bases lay in between. Germline V gene lookup returns CDR1 SQVTM and CDR2 ANQGSEA. The CDR3 is made up of 13 amino acids. CDR3 in amino acids: CSVAAETNEKLFF. In nucleotides, the CDR3 is TGCAGCGTTGCTGCGGAAACTAATGAAAAACTGTTTTTT.

V is TRBV18 and J is TRBJ1-5; TRBD1 matches 7 bases. This CDR3 spans 15 amino acids. The ends lost 5 bases at V and 0 bases at J; junction bases unmatched: 4. Germline CDR1 KGHSH, CDR2 LQKENI. CDR3 sequence: CASSSRQGSNQPQHF. The CDR3 DNA reads TGTGCCAGCTCATCCAGACAGGGTAGCAATCAGCCCCAGCATTTT.

The V and J genes are TRBV7-9 and TRBJ2-2; TRBD1 agrees at 7 bases. Looked up from germline, CDR1 is SEHNR and CDR2 is FQNEAQ (reference sequence). V lost 2 bases, J lost 2 bases, and 5 bases stayed unmatched. This CDR3 spans 16 amino acids. The CDR3 here is CASSLPQGVNTGELFF. CDR3 nucleotide sequence: TGTGCCAGCAGCTTACCTCAGGGGGTTAACACCGGGGAGCTGTTTTTT.

The chain is built from TRBV6-2 or TRBV6-3 and TRBJ2-7; D uncertain. This CDR3 is built from 12 residues. Between the trimmed V and J ends, which lost 6 bases and 0 bases, there was a span of 6 bases. Per the germline V gene, CDR1 is MNHEY and CDR2 is SVGEGT. This CDR3 is CASSPSSYEQYF. The CDR3, as DNA: TGTGCCAGCAGCCCGAGCTCCTACGAGCAGTACTTC.

The V gene is TRBV11-2, the J gene TRBJ1-6; TRBD1 is a possible D gene (5 bases). V was cut by 6 bases and J by 10 bases, with 16 bases left in between. Germline-derived CDR1 and CDR2 are SGHAT and FQNNGV. This CDR3 is 14 amino acids long. In DNA, the CDR3 is TGTGCCAGCAGTCAAGAAGGGGCTTGGTCACCCCTCCACTTT. Encoded protein: CASSQEGAWSPLHF.

The chain has TRBV4-3 and TRBJ1-1; no firm D call. This CDR3 contains 15 residues. CDR1 and CDR2 (germline): LGHNA, YSLEER. Trimming shortened V by 0 bases and J by 1 base, and 9 bases separated the two germline ends. The CDR3 sequence: CASSQEYAGNTEAFF. CDR3 nucleotide sequence: TGCGCCAGCAGCCAAGAATACGCAGGGAACACTGAAGCTTTCTTT.

The chain carries TRBV28 and TRBJ2-5; D gene ambiguous. V lost 6 bases, J lost 2 bases, and 13 bases lay in between. Germline CDR1 and CDR2: MDHEN and SYDVKM. The CDR3 has 14 amino acids. CDR3 DNA sequence: TGTGCCAGCAGCAACACGCCGTCTCAAGAGACCCAGTACTTC. Its protein product is CASSNTPSQETQYF.

This clone was seen only a few times. The chain recombines TRBV11-2 with TRBJ2-7; perhaps TRBD2 as D (6 bases). The CDR3 is 14 amino acids. Germline lookup yields CDR1 SGHAT and CDR2 FQNNGV. Trimming took 3 bases from V and 2 from J, leaving 11 bases between them. This CDR3 reads CASSFSSGAYEQYF. The CDR3 DNA reads TGTGCCAGCAGCTTTAGTAGCGGCGCCTACGAGCAGTACTTC.

V and J are TRBV7-8 and TRBJ2-5, with D unresolved. The V and J ends lost 7 bases and 3 bases respectively, with 12 bases between them. The CDR3 is made up of 13 amino acids. CDR1 and CDR2 (germline): SGHVS, FQNEAQ. The CDR3 loop is CASMARVEETQYF. CDR3 bases: TGTGCCAGCATGGCACGGGTTGAAGAGACCCAGTACTTC. Full variable domain (rest looked up from reference TRBV7-8 and TRBJ2-5): GAGVSQSPRYKVAKRGQDVALRCDPISGHVSLFWYQQALGQGPEFLTYFQNEAQLDKSGLPSDRFFAERPEGSVSTLKIQRTQQEDSAVYLCASMARVEETQYFGPGTRLLVL.

The chain uses TRBV7-3 and TRBJ2-1, with TRBD2 matching 7 bases. The germline gives CDR1 SGHTA, CDR2 FQGTGA. V shed 0 bases and J 0 bases; nucleotides not matched to a gene: 11. This CDR3 spans 19 amino acids. The CDR3 DNA is TGTGCCAGCAGCTTAACTCCCGGGGCAGGGACTAACTCCTACAATGAGCAGTTCTTC. This translates into CASSLTPGAGTNSYNEQFF.

This clone was seen a single time. The chain carries TRBV19 and TRBJ1-2; no firm D call. CDR1 is LNHDA and CDR2 is SQIVND in the germline V gene (reference sequence). The CDR3 is 14 amino acids. V lost 6 bases and J 1 base, leaving 12 bases between the germline ends. CDR3 sequence: CASRMKRNNYGYTF. The DNA of the CDR3 is TGTGCCAGTAGGATGAAACGGAATAACTATGGCTACACCTTC.

V gene TRBV28 combines with J gene TRBJ2-7, with TRBD2 matching 8 bases. The germline V gene has CDR1 MDHEN and CDR2 SYDVKM. This CDR3 comprises 15 residues. Trimming took 8 bases from V and 2 from J; bases not matched to a gene: 11. This chain's CDR3 is CASEESGRGTYEQYF. Written as DNA, the CDR3 is TGTGCCAGCGAGGAGAGCGGGAGAGGGACCTACGAGCAGTACTTC.

This chain joins TRBV10-3 and TRBJ1-5, with D unclear. Trimming cost V 0 bases and J 4 bases, with 10 bases left between them. The V gene's germline CDR1 is ENHRY and CDR2 SYGVKD. This CDR3 has 15 amino acids. Here the CDR3 DNA reads TGTGCCATCAGTGAGTCAAAAGGAACAAATCAGCCCCAGCATTTT. Amino acid sequence: CAISESKGTNQPQHF.